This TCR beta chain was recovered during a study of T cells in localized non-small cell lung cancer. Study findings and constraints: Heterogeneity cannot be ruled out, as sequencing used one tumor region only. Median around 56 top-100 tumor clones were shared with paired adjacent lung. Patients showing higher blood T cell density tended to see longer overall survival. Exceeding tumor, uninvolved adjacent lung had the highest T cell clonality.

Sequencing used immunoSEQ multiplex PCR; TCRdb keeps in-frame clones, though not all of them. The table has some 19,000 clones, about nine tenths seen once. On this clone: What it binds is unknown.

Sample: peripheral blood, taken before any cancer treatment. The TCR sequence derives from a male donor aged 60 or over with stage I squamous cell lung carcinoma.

CDR3 amino acids: CASSDSGFSGANVLTF. The CDR3 nucleotides read TGTGCCAGCAGTGATAGTGGATTCTCTGGGGCCAACGTCCTGACTTTC. V usage is TRBV6-4 and J usage is TRBJ2-6; D gene ambiguous. V dropped 3 bases and J dropped 0 bases, with 9 bases sitting between them. The germline CDR1 and CDR2 sequences are MRHNA and SNTAGT. CDR3 length: 16 residues.